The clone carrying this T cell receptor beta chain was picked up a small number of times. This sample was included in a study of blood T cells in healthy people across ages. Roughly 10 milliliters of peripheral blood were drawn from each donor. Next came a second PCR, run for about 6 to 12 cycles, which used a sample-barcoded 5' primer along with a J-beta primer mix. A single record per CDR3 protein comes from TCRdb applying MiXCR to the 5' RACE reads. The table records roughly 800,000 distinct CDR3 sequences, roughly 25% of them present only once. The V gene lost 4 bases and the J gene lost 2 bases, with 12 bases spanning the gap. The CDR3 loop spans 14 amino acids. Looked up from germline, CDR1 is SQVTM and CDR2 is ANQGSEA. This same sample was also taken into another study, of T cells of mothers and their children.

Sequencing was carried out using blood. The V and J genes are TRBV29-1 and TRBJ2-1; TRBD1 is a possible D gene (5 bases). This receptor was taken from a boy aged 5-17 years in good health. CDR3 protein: CSVAGAWAYNEQFF. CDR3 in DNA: TGCAGCGTTGCTGGGGCTTGGGCCTACAATGAGCAGTTCTTC.